The 9 T cell receptor beta chains presented below share a single source sample, sequenced in a study of cytomegalovirus exposure and HLA in healthy donors. The study ran its PCR with 60 Vbeta and 13 Jbeta primers. Libraries were prepared by immunoSEQ multiplex PCR; TCRdb keeps only in-frame clonotypes and omits some of them. The data hold about 190,000 clones, with under 80% observed a single time. The sequenced sample was PBMCs. The receptors were sampled from a man aged 30 to 45 in good health and CMV-seropositive.

This clone was counted between two and nine times. V and J are TRBV7-2 and TRBJ2-3; D gene uncertain. Looked up from germline, CDR1 is SGHTA and CDR2 is FQGNSA. V gave up 4 bases and J gave up 1 base, with 12 bases separating them. The CDR3 runs to 15 residues. CDR3 DNA sequence: TGTGCCAGCAGCTCCCCCGTCCTCCGCACAGATACGCAGTATTTT. Its translation is CASSSPVLRTDTQYF.

The chain recombines TRBV9 with TRBJ2-2, with TRBD2 matching 7 bases. The CDR3 has 16 residues. Looked up from germline, CDR1 is SGDLS and CDR2 is YYNGEE. J lost 0 bases, V lost 5 bases, and 7 bases had no gene match. The CDR3 here is CASRDLADANTGELFF. The CDR3 DNA follows: TGTGCCAGCAGAGACCTAGCGGACGCGAACACCGGGGAGCTGTTTTTT.

The CDR3 spells CASSGSSGGNGELFF. CDR3 coding DNA: TGTGCCAGCAGTGGGTCGTCGGGGGGCAACGGGGAGCTGTTTTTT. This chain connects TRBV6-1 to TRBJ2-2; tentative D call: TRBD2 (7 bases). Per germline, CDR1 MNHNS and CDR2 SASEGT. The V end was cut by 4 bases, the J end by 7 bases, with 16 bases between. CDR3 size: 15 residues.

The chain couples TRBV13 to TRBJ2-1; TRBD2 matches at 15 bases. The CDR3 runs to 18 residues. Germline CDR1 reads PRHDT; CDR2 reads FYEKMQ (reference sequence). Trimming at V came to 4 bases and at J to 0 bases, leaving 4 bases not matched to a gene. CDR3 sequence (DNA): TGTGCCAGCAGCTCCGGACTAGCGGGGGGGAGCTCCTACAATGAGCAGTTCTTC. Protein sequence: CASSSGLAGGSSYNEQFF.

The chain combines TRBV9 with TRBJ2-1; D ambiguous. The CDR3 covers 12 residues. Trimming removed 2 bases at V and 7 bases at J, with 7 bases between. The V gene's germline CDR1 is SGDLS and CDR2 YYNGEE. CDR3 protein: CASSVSGNEQFF. The CDR3 DNA reads TGTGCCAGCAGCGTCTCCGGGAATGAGCAGTTCTTC.

The chain joins TRBV30 to TRBJ1-5; the D is unclear. The CDR3 extends over 11 amino acids. V was pared by 7 bases and J by 5 bases, with 9 bases between. Germline V gene lookup returns CDR1 GTSNPN and CDR2 SVGIG (reference sequence). CDR3 in DNA: TGTGCCTCTCCGGTCTATCAGCCCCAGCATTTT. Encoded protein: CASPVYQPQHF.

A few counts support this clone. The V gene is TRBV5-4, the J gene TRBJ2-3; TRBD2 matches 8 bases. CDR3 length equals 15 residues. The V segment lost 2 bases and the J segment 5 bases; nucleotides outside the gene matches: 7. Germline loops: CDR1 SGHNT, CDR2 YYREEE (reference sequence). CDR3 sequence (DNA): TGTGCCAGCAGCTTCTACGGGGGGGCCGAAGATACGCAGTATTTT. Encoded protein: CASSFYGGAEDTQYF.

CDR3 nucleotides: TGTGCCAGCAGTTACCGTGGCGGCTGGAAAAACATTCAGTACTTC. This gives the protein CASSYRGGWKNIQYF. The chain couples TRBV6-5 to TRBJ2-4; D is ambiguous. Germline CDR1 MNHEY, CDR2 SVGAGI. V was clipped by 2 bases and J by 4 bases, with 12 bases between them. This CDR3 is built from 15 residues.

The chain is built from TRBV19 and TRBJ1-1; D remains unclear. The CDR3 is 13 residues long. The germline V and J ends were trimmed by 6 bases and 0 bases, with 8 bases remaining between them. Germline V CDR1 and CDR2: LNHDA, SQIVND (reference sequence). CDR3 sequence (DNA): TGTGCCAGTAGCCGACTCATGAACACTGAAGCTTTCTTT. Translating it yields CASSRLMNTEAFF. Complete variable domain (other parts from reference TRBV19 and TRBJ1-1): DGGITQSPKYLFRKEGQNVTLSCEQNLNHDAMYWYRQDPGQGLRLIYYSQIVNDFQKGDIAEGYSVSREKKESFPLTVTSAQKNPTAFYLCASSRLMNTEAFFGQGTRLTVV.